One sample yielded the 5 T cell receptor beta chains listed below, sequenced in a study of breast tumors, draining lymph nodes, adjacent tissues. MiXCR was run by TCRdb on the multiplex PCR reads, yielding one entry per CDR3 protein. This sample has 150,000 or so distinct CDR3 sequences, with about 34% found just once. Axillary draining lymph nodes of breast cancer patients supplied the node samples. The sample consisted of axillary lymph node tissue. The receptors come from a female donor with breast cancer. Some clones in this sample may be carry-over from other donors' samples.

This clonotype was picked up many times. The chain joins TRBV5-5 to TRBJ1-2, with D maybe TRBD1 (6 bases). Germline V gene sequence: CDR1 SGHKS, CDR2 YYEKEE (reference sequence). V lost 3 bases, J lost 0 bases, and 12 bases lay in between. This CDR3 is built from 15 residues. Written as DNA, the CDR3 is TGTGCCAGCAGCTGGGGAACAGGGACTAACTATGGCTACACCTTC. Translating gives CASSWGTGTNYGYTF.

Worth noting for this clonotype: A much larger clone differs by one base, so this may be a read error. This chain joins TRBV7-6 and TRBJ1-1; unclear D gene. Trimming left V 7 bases short and J 5 bases short, with 14 bases between. Looked up from germline, CDR1 is SGHVS and CDR2 is FNYEAQ. The CDR3 contains 13 residues. The CDR3 loop reads CASTSRPGTEAFF. As DNA, the CDR3 is TGTGCCAGCACTTCGCGCCCGGGAACTGAAGCTTTCTTT.

The gene calls are TRBV27 and TRBJ2-1; 9 bases align to TRBD1. This CDR3 is built from 18 residues. Germline assignment: CDR1 MNHEY and CDR2 SMNVEV (reference sequence). The V gene end was trimmed by 2 bases and the J gene end by 3 bases; junction bases not matched to a gene: 11. The CDR3 coding sequence is TGTGCCAGCAGTTTAAGAGGCCCGGACAGGGGACTCTACAATGAGCAGTTCTTC. Amino acids: CASSLRGPDRGLYNEQFF.

This clonotype appeared many times. V and J are TRBV20-1 and TRBJ2-7; D perhaps matches TRBD2 (6 bases). This CDR3 contains 12 residues. Germline CDR1 and CDR2: DFQATT and SNEGSKA (reference sequence). Trimming cost V 5 bases and J 1 base, with 9 bases left between them. The CDR3 loop reads CSAGGYSYEQYF. The CDR3 bases are TGCAGTGCTGGGGGGTATTCCTACGAGCAGTACTTC.

Points on this clonotype: A single base separates this from a much larger clone, so it may be a read error. The chain carries TRBV20-1 and TRBJ2-1; 14 nucleotides agree with TRBD2. The CDR3 spans 17 residues. CDR1 and CDR2 from the germline V gene are DFQATT and SNEGSKA (reference sequence). Here the CDR3 reads CSARLAGGRSPYDEQFF. In DNA form, the CDR3 reads TGCAGTGCACGACTAGCGGGAGGGCGAAGCCCCTACGATGAGCAGTTCTTC.